The TCR beta chain described here comes from a study of T cells expressing NK-cell markers. General observations from the study: A handful of donors likewise had their CD3+CD56-NKG2C+ fraction led by these clonotypes. Among CD8+ T cells from several donors, dominant NKG2C+ clonotypes accounted for about 1.0-7.0%.

Per germline, CDR1 SGHRS and CDR2 YFSETQ. CDR3 length: 15 residues. As to this clonotype: The antigen remains unidentified.

TCR beta libraries carry UMIs added by 5'RACE template switching. TCRdb reprocessed the 5' RACE reads, with one entry per CDR3 protein and no DNA. Its table records about 150,000 distinct CDR3 sequences. Material: blood T cells: a sorted CD56 or NKG2C T cell subset, CD4+ or CD8+ T cells, or bulk PBMC T cells (not recorded which). The sequence derives from a woman aged 45-65 years in good health. This chain connects TRBV5-1 to TRBJ2-3; TCRdb lists TRBD2, though no DNA is available to test this call. This CDR3 reads CASREADWSTDTQYF.